The 21 T cell receptor beta chains reported below all come from one sample, sequenced in a study of B cell selection in AIRE deficiency. Sorted regulatory T cells were CD4-positive, CD25-high and CD127-low or negative. Profiled with immunoSEQ multiplex PCR; TCRdb holds only in-frame clones, not every one. The sample contains about 22,000 clones, approximately 94% of which appear only once. The material sequenced was Tregs sorted from PBMCs. These TCRs come from a human donor with AIRE deficiency.

The chain is built from TRBV4-3 and TRBJ2-3; a weak D match, TRBD2 (5 bases). Germline assignment: CDR1 LGHNA and CDR2 YSLEER. Trimming removed 0 bases at V and 4 bases at J, with 20 bases between. CDR3 size: 18 residues. CDR3 residues: CASSQDRLTGFYADTQYF. DNA of the CDR3: TGCGCCAGCAGCCAAGATCGCCTAACGGGATTTTACGCAGATACGCAGTATTTT.

The chain has TRBV5-1 and TRBJ2-3; D might be TRBD1 (6 bases). There are 15 residues in the CDR3. Germline loops: CDR1 SGHRS, CDR2 YFSETQ. V was cut by 1 base and J by 6 bases, with 15 bases left in between. CDR3 sequence (DNA): TGCGCCAGCAGCTTGAGACAGGCCTACGGGGATACGCAGTATTTT. The encoded protein is CASSLRQAYGDTQYF.

The V and J genes are TRBV10-2 and TRBJ1-3, with no clear D. CDR1 is WSHSY and CDR2 is SAAADI in the germline V gene. CDR3 length: 15 residues. V dropped 3 bases and J dropped 4 bases, with 13 bases sitting between them. The CDR3 spells CASSEASGPGNTIYF. The CDR3 nucleotides read TGCGCCAGCAGTGAAGCCAGCGGACCAGGAAACACCATATATTTT.

J is TRBJ1-5 and V is TRBV19; D might be TRBD1 (6 bases). Germline V CDR1 and CDR2: LNHDA, SQIVND (reference sequence). This CDR3 is built from 17 residues. V was trimmed by 7 bases and J by 3 bases, leaving 22 bases between them. The CDR3 protein is CASKNVGQGMVNQPQHF. The CDR3, as DNA: TGTGCCAGTAAAAATGTGGGGCAGGGGATGGTCAATCAGCCCCAGCATTTT. Using reference TRBV19 and TRBJ1-5 for the parts outside the CDR3, the full variable domain is DGGITQSPKYLFRKEGQNVTLSCEQNLNHDAMYWYRQDPGQGLRLIYYSQIVNDFQKGDIAEGYSVSREKKESFPLTVTSAQKNPTAFYLCASKNVGQGMVNQPQHFGDGTRLSIL.

The rearrangement joins TRBV5-4 to TRBJ2-4; 8 nucleotides agree with TRBD1. Germline V gene sequence: CDR1 SGHNT, CDR2 YYREEE (reference sequence). This CDR3 region has 16 residues. V dropped 0 bases and J dropped 11; count of bases not matched to a gene: 13. CDR3 DNA: TGTGCCAGCAGCTTGGGTGGCAGGGGGCCTATTTTCGTTCAGTACTTC. This codes for CASSLGGRGPIFVQYF.

The chain employs TRBV6-1 and TRBJ1-6; no definite D call. The ends were cut back, 6 bases at V and 13 bases at J, with 13 bases in the middle. Germline V gives CDR1 MNHNS, CDR2 SASEGT. The CDR3 runs to 12 residues. The DNA of the CDR3 is TGTGCCAGCAGGCACCTCAGCCGGCCCCTCCACTTT. Translating it yields CASRHLSRPLHF.

The chain couples TRBV4-3 to TRBJ2-2, with 8 bases fitting TRBD2. Trimming at V came to 0 bases and at J to 6 bases, leaving 9 bases not matched to a gene. CDR3 size: 17 residues. Germline loops: CDR1 LGHNA, CDR2 YSLEER. This CDR3 is CASSQEPGTRRSGELFF. The CDR3, as DNA: TGCGCCAGCAGCCAAGAACCAGGGACTAGGCGGTCCGGGGAGCTGTTTTTT.

In DNA, the CDR3 is TGTGCCTGGAGACCGGGATGGACTGAAGCTTTCTTT. Residues: CAWRPGWTEAFF. The chain carries TRBV30 and TRBJ1-1; D remains ambiguous. Germline V gene sequence: CDR1 GTSNPN, CDR2 SVGIG (reference sequence). The CDR3 contains 12 residues. V lost 3 bases to trimming and J lost 5 bases, with 10 bases between them.

The chain carries TRBV7-9 and TRBJ1-2; D remains unclear. CDR1 and CDR2 from the germline V gene are SEHNR and FQNEAQ (reference sequence). Trimming stripped 5 bases from V and 1 base from J, with 14 bases between. The CDR3 runs to 15 residues. The CDR3 nucleotides are TGTGCCAGCAGCCCTGTTTATCAGGTTAACTATGGCTACACCTTC. It specifies CASSPVYQVNYGYTF.

This clone has just one count. A read error may account for a junction end that differs from germline. The chain carries TRBV7-7 and TRBJ2-1; a possible D gene is TRBD2 (6 bases). The CDR3 extends over 13 amino acids. The germline gives CDR1 SSHAT, CDR2 FNYEAQ (reference sequence). The CDR3 nucleotides read TGTGCTAGCAGCTTAGGGGAGGAGGCTGAGCAGTTCTTC. It specifies CASSLGEEAEQFF.

This clone has only one observation. The V call is TRBV6-1, the J call TRBJ2-2; 9 nucleotides match TRBD1. V shed 7 bases, J shed 4 bases, and the junction held 7 bases outside the gene matches. This CDR3 has 15 residues. Germline-derived CDR1 and CDR2 are MNHNS and SASEGT. Written as DNA, the CDR3 is TGTGCCAGCACCCGGGACAGGGATCTCACCGGGGAGCTGTTTTTT. Residues: CASTRDRDLTGELFF.

CDR3: CASKLQGVSNEKLFF. CDR3 in DNA: TGTGCCAGCAAACTACAGGGTGTATCTAATGAAAAACTGTTTTTT. The chain couples TRBV2 to TRBJ1-4, with D perhaps TRBD1 (6 bases). The CDR3 has 15 residues. Deletions cut 7 bases from V and 3 bases from J, with 15 bases between. Germline V CDR1 and CDR2: SNHLY, FYNNEI. The variable domain in full, completed from reference TRBV2 and TRBJ1-4, reads EPEVTQTPSHQVTQMGQEVILRCVPISNHLYFYWYRQILGQKVEFLVSFYNNEISEKSEIFDDQFSVERPDGSNFTLKIRSTKLEDSAMYFCASKLQGVSNEKLFFGSGTQLSVL.

The V and J genes are TRBV5-6 and TRBJ2-2; TRBD1 matches at 7 bases. CDR1 is SGHDT, CDR2 YYEEEE, per germline. Trimming took 4 bases from V and 4 from J; bases not matched to a gene: 7. The CDR3 is made up of 15 amino acids. The CDR3 DNA follows: TGTGCCAGCAGCCTAGGGGGCTCGGGCACCGGGGAGCTGTTTTTT. Translating gives CASSLGGSGTGELFF.

The rearrangement uses TRBV11-1 and TRBJ2-7; D is undetermined. Trimming cost V 1 base and J 2 bases, with 15 bases left between them. The germline V gene encodes CDR1 SGHAT and CDR2 FQDESV (reference sequence). This CDR3 is 16 amino acids long. CDR3 nucleotide sequence: TGTGCCAGCAGCTTAGGAATCCCGACACTCCCCTACGAGCAGTACTTC. Translating gives CASSLGIPTLPYEQYF.

The V gene is TRBV11-3, the J gene TRBJ1-2, with 7 bases that match TRBD1. From germline, CDR1 is SGHNT and CDR2 YENEEA. The CDR3 loop spans 15 amino acids. V lost 5 bases to trimming and J lost 0 bases; unmatched junction nucleotides: 6. The CDR3 region is CASSPDRSPNYGYTF. The CDR3 DNA is TGTGCCAGCAGCCCGGACAGGTCGCCTAACTATGGCTACACCTTC.

The chain links TRBV7-5 to TRBJ2-5. TRBV7-5 is a known pseudogene. CDR3 length: 14 residues. The CDR3 spells CASSPSPWGETQYF. The CDR3 DNA reads TGTGCCAGCAGCCCCTCCCCTTGGGGGGAGACCCAGTACTTC.

V and J are TRBV4-2 and TRBJ2-1, with 11 positions matching TRBD2. The CDR3 spans 15 residues. CDR1 and CDR2 from the germline V gene are LGHNA and YNFKEQ. V lost 1 base and J lost 5; bases outside the gene matches: 1. The CDR3 DNA sequence: TGTGCCAGCAGCCAAGGACTAGCGGGAAACAATGAGCAGTTCTTC. Translating it yields CASSQGLAGNNEQFF.

This chain uses TRBV19 with TRBJ1-3; no reliable D call. This CDR3 has 16 residues. V was pared by 4 bases and J by 2 bases, with 15 bases between. Per the germline V gene, CDR1 is LNHDA and CDR2 is SQIVND (reference sequence). The CDR3 reads CASSKVLGQTGNTIYF. DNA of the CDR3: TGTGCCAGTAGTAAGGTTCTCGGGCAGACTGGAAACACCATATATTTT.

V usage is TRBV18 and J usage is TRBJ2-5; D is unclear. The V gene lost 3 bases and the J gene lost 11 bases, with 13 bases spanning the gap. There are 12 residues in the CDR3. The germline V gene has CDR1 KGHSH and CDR2 LQKENI. The CDR3 region has the DNA TGTGCCAGCTCACCCGTGTCAGGAGAGCAGTACTTC. Its translation: CASSPVSGEQYF.

The chain carries TRBV18 and TRBJ2-2, with D possibly matching TRBD2 (6 bases). V lost 4 bases and J lost 5, with 14 bases in between. CDR1 is KGHSH, CDR2 LQKENI, per germline. This CDR3 is built from 15 residues. The CDR3 loop is CASSRTSRNTGELFF. CDR3 DNA sequence: TGTGCCAGCTCACGAACTAGCAGAAATACCGGGGAGCTGTTTTTT.

The chain uses TRBV18 and TRBJ2-5; the D is unclear. The germline gives CDR1 KGHSH, CDR2 LQKENI. The CDR3 is 15 residues long. Trimming pared 1 base from V and 0 bases from J, leaving 9 bases between. The CDR3 coding sequence is TGTGCCAGCTCACCACAGGACGGAGACCAAGAGACCCAGTACTTC. Protein: CASSPQDGDQETQYF.